This T cell receptor (beta chain) was observed in a study of blood T cell repertoires in COVID-19. The assay was immunoSEQ multiplex PCR, and TCRdb's table has in-frame clones only and misses some. This repertoire shows about 440,000 clones, roughly 90% found once; its top ten account for 4% to 4.5%. V lost 2 bases to trimming and J lost 3 bases, with 18 bases between them. CDR3 length: 16 amino acids. Germline V gives CDR1 SGHNT, CDR2 YYREEE (reference sequence). This TCR was recovered from a woman in her 30s with acute or convalescent COVID-19. Sequencing input: peripheral blood. The gene calls are TRBV5-4 and TRBJ2-7; D possibly corresponds to TRBD1 (8 bases). As DNA, the CDR3 is TGTGCCAGCAGCTTTTTTGGGGGGGACAGGATCTACGAGCAGTACTTC. This translates into CASSFFGGDRIYEQYF.